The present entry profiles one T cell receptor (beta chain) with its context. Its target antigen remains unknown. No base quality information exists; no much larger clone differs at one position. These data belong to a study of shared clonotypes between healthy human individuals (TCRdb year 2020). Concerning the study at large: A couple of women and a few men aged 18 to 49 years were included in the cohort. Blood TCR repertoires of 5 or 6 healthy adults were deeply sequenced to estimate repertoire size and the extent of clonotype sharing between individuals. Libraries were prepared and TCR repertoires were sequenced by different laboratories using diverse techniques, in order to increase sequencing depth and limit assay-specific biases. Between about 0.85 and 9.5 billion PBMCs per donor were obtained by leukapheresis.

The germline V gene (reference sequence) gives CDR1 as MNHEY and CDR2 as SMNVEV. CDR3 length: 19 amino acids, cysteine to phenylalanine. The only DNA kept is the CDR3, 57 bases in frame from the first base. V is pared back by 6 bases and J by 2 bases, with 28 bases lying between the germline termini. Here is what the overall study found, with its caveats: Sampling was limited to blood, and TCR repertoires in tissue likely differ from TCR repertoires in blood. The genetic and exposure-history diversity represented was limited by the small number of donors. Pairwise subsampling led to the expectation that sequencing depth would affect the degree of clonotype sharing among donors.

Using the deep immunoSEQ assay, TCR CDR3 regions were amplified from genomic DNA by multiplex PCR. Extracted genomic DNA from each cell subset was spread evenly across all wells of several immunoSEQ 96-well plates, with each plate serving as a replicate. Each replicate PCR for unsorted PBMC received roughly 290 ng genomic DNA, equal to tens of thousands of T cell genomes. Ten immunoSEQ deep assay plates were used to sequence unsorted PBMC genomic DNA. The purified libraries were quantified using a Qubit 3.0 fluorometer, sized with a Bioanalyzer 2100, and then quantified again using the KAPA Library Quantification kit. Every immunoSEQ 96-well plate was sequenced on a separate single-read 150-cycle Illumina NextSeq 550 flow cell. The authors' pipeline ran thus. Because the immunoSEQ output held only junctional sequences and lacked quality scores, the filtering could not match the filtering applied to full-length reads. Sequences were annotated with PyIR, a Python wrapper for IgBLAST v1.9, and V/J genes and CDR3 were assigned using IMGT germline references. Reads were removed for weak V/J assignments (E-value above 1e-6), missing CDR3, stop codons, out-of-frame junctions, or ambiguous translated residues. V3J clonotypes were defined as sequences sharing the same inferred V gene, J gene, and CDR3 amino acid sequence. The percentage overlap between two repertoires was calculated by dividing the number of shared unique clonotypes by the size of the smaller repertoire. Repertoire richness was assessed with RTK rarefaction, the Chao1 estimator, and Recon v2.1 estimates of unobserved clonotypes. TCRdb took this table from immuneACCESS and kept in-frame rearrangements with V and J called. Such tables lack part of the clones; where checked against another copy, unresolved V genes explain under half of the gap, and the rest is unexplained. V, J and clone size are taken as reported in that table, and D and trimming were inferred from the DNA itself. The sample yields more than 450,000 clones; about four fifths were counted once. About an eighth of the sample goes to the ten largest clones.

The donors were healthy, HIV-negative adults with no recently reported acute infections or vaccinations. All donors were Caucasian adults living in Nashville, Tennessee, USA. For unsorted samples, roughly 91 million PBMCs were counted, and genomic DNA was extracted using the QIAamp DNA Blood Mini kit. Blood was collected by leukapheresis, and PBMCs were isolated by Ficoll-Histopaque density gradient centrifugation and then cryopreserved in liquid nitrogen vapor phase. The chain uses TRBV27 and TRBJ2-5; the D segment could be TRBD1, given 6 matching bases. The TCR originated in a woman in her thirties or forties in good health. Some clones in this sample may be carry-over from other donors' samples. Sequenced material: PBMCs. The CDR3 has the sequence CASSPSSQGRVPRQETQYF. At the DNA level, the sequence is TGTGCCAGCAGCCCATCTTCACAGGGTAGGGTCCCGCGGCAAGAGACCCAGTACTTC.